The 9 T cell receptor beta chains presented below share a single source sample, sequenced in a study of vaccination and CD4 T cells after COVID-19. Treatment here: roughly nine-day PBMC culture with coronavirus spike peptide pools or control peptides (ViraFEST assay). Sequencing of the DNA from cultured CD4+ T cells was carried out with the Oncomine TCR Beta short-read assay. TCRdb reprocessed the PCR reads via MiXCR and lists one record per CDR3 protein. This table holds tens of thousands of distinct CDR3 sequences, roughly 54% found once. The antigens of these receptors remain unknown. The sequencing sample was made of CD4+ T cells from blood, cultured in vitro. The source is a human donor who had recovered from COVID-19.

This clonotype was detected only a few times. This chain joins TRBV12-3 or TRBV12-4 and TRBJ1-1; no clear D gene. V was shortened by 3 bases and J by 1 base, with 9 bases between the two germline ends. The CDR3 totals 14 residues. The CDR3 reads CASSLAPGNTEAFF. The CDR3 bases are TGTGCCAGCAGTTTGGCTCCAGGGAACACTGAAGCTTTCTTT.

V is TRBV20-1 and J is TRBJ1-1; D gene uncertain. The CDR3 loop spans 13 amino acids. Trimming left V 6 bases short and J 0 bases short, with 11 bases between. Germline-derived CDR1 and CDR2 are DFQATT and SNEGSKA (reference sequence). The CDR3 coding sequence is TGCAGTGCCCAGCAACAGTTGAACACTGAAGCTTTCTTT. Translating gives CSAQQQLNTEAFF.

V gene TRBV20-1 combines with J gene TRBJ2-1; the match to TRBD2 covers 8 bases. Germline V gene data show CDR1 as DFQATT and CDR2 as SNEGSKA (reference sequence). V lost 1 base to trimming and J lost 7 bases; unmatched junction nucleotides: 6. CDR3 length: 14 amino acids. CDR3 sequence: CSARAGTRSNEQFF. CDR3 DNA sequence: TGCAGTGCTAGAGCCGGGACTAGGTCTAATGAGCAGTTCTTC.

The chain combines TRBV7-2 with TRBJ2-1; D is perhaps TRBD1 or TRBD2 (5 bases each). V was clipped by 6 bases and J by 0 bases, with 21 bases between them. This CDR3 spans 18 amino acids. The germline CDR1 and CDR2 sequences are SGHTA and FQGNSA. The CDR3 region is CASSQRDPGLGSYNEQFF. In DNA form, the CDR3 reads TGTGCCAGCAGTCAACGGGACCCCGGATTGGGCTCCTACAATGAGCAGTTCTTC.

This clonotype has more than one count but fewer than ten. This rearrangement joins TRBV21-1 to TRBJ1-2; the D call TRBD1 from the table was never checked on the DNA. TRBV21-1 is designated a pseudogene. CDR3 length: 14 residues. The CDR3 region has the DNA TGTGCCAGCAGCAAATTCGGGGGGCGCACTGGCTACACCTTC. Its protein product is CASSKFGGRTGYTF.

The chain uses TRBV5-1 and TRBJ2-7, with 12 bases aligning to TRBD2. The J segment lost 1 base and the V segment lost 2 bases, leaving 1 base of the junction unmatched. CDR3 length: 15 residues. From germline, CDR1 is SGHRS and CDR2 YFSETQ. In DNA form, the CDR3 reads TGCGCCAGCAGCTTACTAGCGGGAGGTTCCTACGAGCAGTACTTC. The encoded protein is CASSLLAGGSYEQYF.

A few counts support this clonotype. The CDR3 is CASSRQGGEKLFF. In DNA, the CDR3 is TGTGCCAGCAGCCGTCAGGGGGGGGAAAAACTGTTTTTT. The V and J genes are TRBV27 and TRBJ1-4; 7 bases are a match to TRBD1. The germline gives CDR1 MNHEY, CDR2 SMNVEV (reference sequence). The V and J ends lost 6 bases and 8 bases, in that order; junction bases with no gene match: 6. The CDR3 extends over 13 amino acids. The full variable domain, rest sourced from reference TRBV27 and TRBJ1-4, is EAQVTQNPRYLITVTGKKLTVTCSQNMNHEYMSWYRQDPGLGLRQIYYSMNVEVTDKGDVPEGYKVSRKEKRNFPLILESPSPNQTSLYFCASSRQGGEKLFFGSGTQLSVL.

The chain couples TRBV7-9 to TRBJ2-1; 7 bases map to TRBD2. The V and J ends lost 2 bases and 7 bases, in that order; junction bases with no gene match: 5. This CDR3 is built from 14 residues. CDR1 is SEHNR, CDR2 FQNEAQ, per germline (reference sequence). This CDR3 is CASSLTGGVNEQFF. In DNA, the CDR3 is TGTGCCAGCAGCTTAACGGGAGGTGTGAATGAGCAGTTCTTC.

The gene calls are TRBV30 and TRBJ2-7; maybe TRBD2 (6 bases). Germline values: CDR1 GTSNPN, CDR2 SVGIG (reference sequence). The germline V and J ends were trimmed by 3 bases and 0 bases, with 21 bases remaining between them. The CDR3 is 17 residues long. CDR3: CAWSPKGRGLSSYEQYF. The CDR3 DNA reads TGTGCCTGGAGCCCCAAGGGACGGGGACTTAGCTCCTACGAGCAGTACTTC.